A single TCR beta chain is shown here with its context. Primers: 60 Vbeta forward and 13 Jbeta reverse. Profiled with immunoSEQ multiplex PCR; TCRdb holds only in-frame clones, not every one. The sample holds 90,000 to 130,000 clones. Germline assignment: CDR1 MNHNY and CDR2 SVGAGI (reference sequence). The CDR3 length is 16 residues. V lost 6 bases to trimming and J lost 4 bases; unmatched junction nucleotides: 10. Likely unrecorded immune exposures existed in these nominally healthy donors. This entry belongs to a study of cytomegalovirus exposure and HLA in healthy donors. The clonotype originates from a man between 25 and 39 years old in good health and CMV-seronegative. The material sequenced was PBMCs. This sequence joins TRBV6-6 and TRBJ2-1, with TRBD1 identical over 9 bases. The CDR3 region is CASRTKGQGLYNEQFF. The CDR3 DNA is TGTGCCAGCAGAACCAAAGGACAGGGGTTGTACAATGAGCAGTTCTTC.